This passage covers 27 T cell receptor beta chains from one sample sequenced in a study of beta chain features in type 1 diabetes (dated by TCRdb to the late 2010s). Libraries were built with the immunoSEQ multiplex PCR assay. All of the isolated RNA was reverse transcribed with the High Capacity cDNA Reverse Transcription Kit, so expressed TCRB transcripts were sequenced. What TCRdb holds here is the immuneACCESS table cut down to in-frame rearrangements. Part of the clones is not present; checked against another copy, under half of the missing clones reflect an unresolved V gene, and the others are unexplained. The sample table contains hundreds of thousands of clones; only one count was recorded for 13% to 15% of them. The ten largest clones take up more than 0.02% of the sample. The sequenced sample was naive CD4+ T cells from blood. The sample's cell subset or site label is to be understood as: true naive CD4+ T cells. The receptors originated from a woman aged 40 to 49 in good health.

The chain links TRBV6-5 to TRBJ1-5; no clear D gene. The V end was cut by 7 bases, the J end by 11 bases, with 15 bases between. CDR1 and CDR2 from the germline V gene are MNHEY and SVGAGI. This CDR3 region has 12 residues. CDR3 sequence (DNA): TGTGCCAGCACCAATCAACTTCTGACCCAGCATTTT. It specifies CASTNQLLTQHF.

The chain combines TRBV5-1 with TRBJ2-3; perhaps TRBD2 as D (5 bases). Germline loops: CDR1 SGHRS, CDR2 YFSETQ. CDR3 length: 11 amino acids. V was trimmed by 9 bases and J by 1 base, leaving 6 bases between them. The CDR3 nucleotides are TGCGCCACCGGGGGCACAGATACGCAGTATTTT. Protein sequence: CATGGTDTQYF.

This chain links TRBV4-2 with TRBJ1-1; TRBD1 matches at 8 bases. Germline values: CDR1 LGHNA, CDR2 YNFKEQ. The CDR3 contains 15 residues. V lost 5 bases and J lost 4; bases outside the gene matches: 9. The CDR3 reads CASSLPQTGGTEAFF. The DNA for the CDR3 is TGTGCCAGCAGCTTGCCGCAAACAGGGGGCACTGAAGCTTTCTTT.

V and J are TRBV10-3 and TRBJ1-5; 8 bases match TRBD1. V shed 8 bases, J shed 6 bases, and the junction held 12 bases outside the gene matches. CDR1 is ENHRY, CDR2 SYGVKD, per germline. This CDR3 is 15 amino acids long. CDR3 sequence: CAILTGVEQFQPQHF. CDR3 nucleotides: TGTGCCATCCTGACAGGGGTTGAGCAATTTCAGCCCCAGCATTTT.

The rearrangement uses TRBV27 and TRBJ2-3; D remains unclear. The CDR3 length is 12 residues. V dropped 5 bases and J dropped 6 bases, with 9 bases sitting between them. Germline lookup yields CDR1 MNHEY and CDR2 SMNVEV (reference sequence). Here the CDR3 reads CASSRYPDTQYF. The CDR3 nucleotides read TGTGCCAGCAGTCGTTATCCGGATACGCAGTATTTT.

This clone was seen more than once but under ten times. The chain employs TRBV11-2 and TRBJ1-5; TRBD1 agrees at 8 bases. J was trimmed by 3 bases and V by 3 bases; bases with no gene match: 4. The CDR3 contains 15 residues. Germline V gene lookup returns CDR1 SGHAT and CDR2 FQNNGV. The CDR3 protein is CASSLQGASNQPQHF. CDR3 DNA: TGTGCCAGCAGCTTGCAGGGGGCCTCCAATCAGCCCCAGCATTTT.

This clone was found a few times. V usage is TRBV10-3 and J usage is TRBJ1-2, with 9 bases aligning to TRBD1. The CDR3 totals 13 residues. The germline V gene has CDR1 ENHRY and CDR2 SYGVKD. The V segment lost 7 bases and the J segment 4 bases; nucleotides outside the gene matches: 4. The DNA for the CDR3 is TGTGCCATCACCCCGACAGGGGGCTATGGCTACACCTTC. Encoded protein: CAITPTGGYGYTF.

This clone came up a few times. The chain uses TRBV2 and TRBJ2-7; D is perhaps TRBD2 (5 bases). Trimming removed 7 bases at V and 4 bases at J, with 8 bases between. CDR3 length equals 11 residues. Germline V CDR1 and CDR2: SNHLY, FYNNEI. CDR3 in amino acids: CASIRGYEQYF. CDR3 coding DNA: TGTGCCAGCATCCGCGGGTACGAGCAGTACTTC.

This clone occurred a few times. The V gene is TRBV9, the J gene TRBJ2-3; possible D gene TRBD2, 7 bases. Looked up from germline, CDR1 is SGDLS and CDR2 is YYNGEE. This CDR3 spans 16 amino acids. Trimming cost V 2 bases and J 5 bases, with 18 bases left between them. CDR3: CASSVQAGAGIDTQYF. CDR3 nucleotide sequence: TGTGCCAGCAGCGTCCAGGCGGGGGCCGGGATAGATACGCAGTATTTT. Full variable domain (rest looked up from reference TRBV9 and TRBJ2-3): DSGVTQTPKHLITATGQRVTLRCSPRSGDLSVYWYQQSLDQGLQFLIQYYNGEERAKGNILERFSAQQFPDLHSELNLSSLELGDSALYFCASSVQAGAGIDTQYFGPGTRLTVL.

This chain joins TRBV29-1 and TRBJ2-5; 7 bases fit TRBD2. The J call may be incorrect, as the DNA end agrees better with TRBJ2-7. CDR3 length: 12 residues. Germline loops: CDR1 SQVTM, CDR2 ANQGSEA. The CDR3 region has the DNA TGCAGCGTTAGAGCGGGACCCTACGAGCAGTACTTC. Its protein product is CSVRAGPYEQYF.

This clone was counted a few times. Other nucleotide sequences in the sample specify the same CDR3. The rearrangement joins TRBV5-1 to TRBJ2-7; 7 bases match TRBD1. Trimming at V came to 4 bases and at J to 2 bases, leaving 6 bases not matched to a gene. Germline lookup yields CDR1 SGHRS and CDR2 YFSETQ. This CDR3 is 14 amino acids long. Written as DNA, the CDR3 is TGCGCCAGCAGCCTCGGGACAGTAACCTACGAGCAGTACTTC. Residues: CASSLGTVTYEQYF. The full variable domain, with the rest looked up from reference TRBV5-1 and TRBJ2-7, is KAGVTQTPRYLIKTRGQQVTLSCSPISGHRSVSWYQQTPGQGLQFLFEYFSETQRNKGNFPGRFSGRQFSNSRSEMNVSTLELGDSALYLCASSLGTVTYEQYFGPGTRLTVT.

This clone has more than one count but fewer than ten. The gene calls are TRBV19 and TRBJ2-5; 13 nucleotides align to TRBD2. The V gene end was trimmed by 4 bases and the J gene end by 2 bases; junction bases not matched to a gene: 4. Germline values: CDR1 LNHDA, CDR2 SQIVND (reference sequence). The CDR3 loop spans 16 amino acids. As DNA, the CDR3 is TGTGCCAGTAGTAAACTAGCGGGGGGGATACAAGAGACCCAGTACTTC. Encoded protein: CASSKLAGGIQETQYF.

The chain has TRBV2 and TRBJ2-3; D uncertain. Trimming pared 8 bases from V and 2 bases from J, leaving 11 bases between. This CDR3 is built from 13 residues. Germline V lookup: CDR1 SNHLY, CDR2 FYNNEI. For the CDR3, the DNA is TGTGCCAGCGGGTCTAGATTCACAGATACGCAGTATTTT. Translation gives CASGSRFTDTQYF.

The rearrangement uses TRBV5-1 and TRBJ2-7; tentatively, D is TRBD2 (5 bases). Germline CDR1 is SGHRS and CDR2 is YFSETQ. Trimming stripped 1 base from V and 5 bases from J, with 10 bases between. The CDR3 spans 13 residues. CDR3 amino acids: CASSLTGRDEQYF. CDR3 bases: TGCGCCAGCAGCTTGACCGGGCGGGACGAGCAGTACTTC.

This clone was detected ten times or more. The V call is TRBV15, the J call TRBJ1-6; D remains unclear. Germline V gene data show CDR1 as LNHNV and CDR2 as YYDKDF (reference sequence). The CDR3 has 14 amino acids. V was cut by 3 bases and J by 13 bases, with 16 bases left in between. CDR3 in amino acids: CATSSGGPPVPLHF. The CDR3 nucleotides read TGTGCCACCAGCAGTGGAGGCCCACCAGTCCCCCTCCACTTT.

This sequence joins TRBV11-2 and TRBJ1-4; D is possibly TRBD1 (5 bases). This CDR3 has 15 residues. V was clipped by 5 bases and J by 2 bases, with 12 bases between them. Per the germline V gene, CDR1 is SGHAT and CDR2 is FQNNGV. As DNA, the CDR3 is TGTGCCAGCAGCCCTCGCGGGGCCACTAATGAAAAACTGTTTTTT. Its translation is CASSPRGATNEKLFF. Looking up the rest from reference TRBV11-2 and TRBJ1-4 gives the full variable domain: EAGVAQSPRYKIIEKRQSVAFWCNPISGHATLYWYQQILGQGPKLLIQFQNNGVVDDSQLPKDRFSAERLKGVDSTLKIQPAKLEDSAVYLCASSPRGATNEKLFFGSGTQLSVL.

This clone was seen a handful of times. The chain recombines TRBV5-1 with TRBJ2-5; D is perhaps TRBD1 (6 bases). Germline V CDR1 and CDR2: SGHRS, YFSETQ. CDR3 size: 15 residues. The V end was cut by 1 base, the J end by 2 bases, with 12 bases between. CDR3 sequence (DNA): TGCGCCAGCAGCTTGCTCGGGCAGGGGCAAGAGACCCAGTACTTC. This encodes CASSLLGQGQETQYF.

This clone was seen only a few times. V is TRBV14 and J is TRBJ1-1; 10 bases fit TRBD1. With 4 bases clipped from V and 3 bases from J, the junction kept 11 bases outside the gene matches. This CDR3 is 17 amino acids long. Germline-derived CDR1 and CDR2 are SGHDN and FVKESK. CDR3 nucleotides: TGTGCCAGCAGCCCGGGGACAGGGGCTTTTCCAGACACTGAAGCTTTCTTT. Its translation: CASSPGTGAFPDTEAFF.

This clone appeared a few times. The rearrangement joins TRBV2 to TRBJ2-7, with 11 bases aligning to TRBD2. The CDR3 is 16 amino acids. In germline, CDR1 is SNHLY, CDR2 FYNNEI. The V and J ends lost 3 bases and 4 bases, in that order; junction bases with no gene match: 8. CDR3 sequence reads: CASSEQASGGKYEQYF. Written as DNA, the CDR3 is TGTGCCAGCAGTGAGCAGGCTAGCGGGGGGAAGTACGAGCAGTACTTC.

There are a few counts of this clone. V is TRBV5-4 and J is TRBJ2-7; D perhaps matches TRBD1 (6 bases). This CDR3 has 15 amino acids. The V end was cut by 3 bases, the J end by 4 bases, with 17 bases between. The germline CDR1 and CDR2 sequences are SGHNT and YYREEE (reference sequence). CDR3 nucleotides: TGTGCCAGCAGCTCGACACAGGGTATTGTTTACGAGCAGTACTTC. It yields the protein CASSSTQGIVYEQYF.

This clone was counted between two and nine times. The gene calls are TRBV7-2 and TRBJ2-7, with 8 bases lining up with TRBD2. The germline gives CDR1 SGHTA, CDR2 FQGNSA. This CDR3 has 14 amino acids. Trimming took 5 bases from V and 7 from J; bases not matched to a gene: 10. The CDR3 sequence: CASSQSGGDVEQYF. For the CDR3, the DNA is TGTGCCAGCAGCCAAAGCGGGGGAGACGTTGAGCAGTACTTC. Filled out from reference TRBV7-2 and TRBJ2-7, the complete variable domain reads GAGVSQSPSNKVTEKGKDVELRCDPISGHTALYWYRQSLGQGLEFLIYFQGNSAPDKSGLPSDRFSAERTGGSVSTLTIQRTQQEDSAVYLCASSQSGGDVEQYFGPGTRLTVT.

The rearrangement links TRBV5-1 to TRBJ2-1; 9 bases match TRBD1. The CDR3 covers 16 residues. Germline V CDR1 and CDR2: SGHRS, YFSETQ. V trimming: 4 bases; J trimming: 3 bases; junction bases outside the gene matches: 8. In nucleotides, the CDR3 is TGCGCCAGCAGCACCAACCGGGACAGGGACTACAATGAGCAGTTCTTC. Translation: CASSTNRDRDYNEQFF.

V is TRBV10-3 and J is TRBJ2-7, with TRBD1 matching over 7 bases. Trimming cost V 10 bases and J 5 bases; bases outside gene matches: 11. CDR3 length equals 13 residues. Germline CDR1 ENHRY, CDR2 SYGVKD. The CDR3 loop is CATLRQGVHEQYF. The CDR3 coding sequence is TGTGCCACCCTAAGACAGGGTGTCCACGAGCAGTACTTC.

The sample holds a few counts of this clone. This chain uses TRBV18 with TRBJ2-3; a weak D match, TRBD2 (7 bases). Germline CDR1 and CDR2: KGHSH and LQKENI. V dropped 0 bases and J dropped 2 bases, with 15 bases sitting between them. CDR3 length: 17 residues. The CDR3 is CASSPPSGGANTDTQYF. The DNA of the CDR3 is TGTGCCAGCTCACCACCGAGTGGGGGGGCGAACACAGATACGCAGTATTTT.

This clone was seen more than once but under ten times. This sequence joins TRBV7-9 and TRBJ1-1, with D tentatively TRBD1 (6 bases). V shed 1 base and J shed 6 bases, with 12 bases lying between them. Germline CDR1 is SEHNR and CDR2 is FQNEAQ (reference sequence). This CDR3 contains 14 residues. CDR3 sequence (DNA): TGTGCCAGCAGCTTAGGGGTAGCAGGGGCTGAAGCTTTCTTT. Protein: CASSLGVAGAEAFF.

The chain has TRBV6-5 and TRBJ2-3; possibly TRBD1 for D (5 bases). CDR1 MNHEY and CDR2 SVGAGI come from the germline V gene. This CDR3 region has 16 residues. Trimming removed 0 bases from V and 3 bases from J, with 13 bases in between. CDR3 in amino acids: CASSYSSQGLTDTQYF. The DNA of the CDR3 is TGTGCCAGCAGTTACTCGTCGCAGGGCTTGACAGATACGCAGTATTTT.

The rearrangement uses TRBV6-6 and TRBJ2-7; 7 nucleotides align to TRBD2. The junction had 1 base not matched to a gene; V was cut back by 7 bases and J by 4 bases. The CDR3 consists of 11 residues. Germline V lookup: CDR1 MNHNY, CDR2 SVGAGI (reference sequence). The DNA for the CDR3 is TGTGCCAGCACGGGGGGTTACGAGCAGTACTTC. Amino acids: CASTGGYEQYF.